Presented here are 32 T cell receptor beta chains from one specimen sequenced in a study of CD8 T cells in ankylosing spondylitis. TCRdb redid the calling of the 5' RACE reads with MiXCR, one entry per CDR3 protein. The repertoire has approximately 290,000 distinct CDR3 sequences, around 20% of them found once; the top ten carry 3.5%. The sequencing input was blood, either unsorted or a sorted T cell fraction (not recorded which). The source is a female donor with ankylosing spondylitis or in good health (not recorded which).

This clonotype was seen repeatedly, ten times or more. The chain combines TRBV6-1 with TRBJ2-3; 7 positions match TRBD2. Germline V gene lookup returns CDR1 MNHNS and CDR2 SASEGT. V was clipped by 10 bases and J by 5 bases; unmatched bases: 9. CDR3 length: 13 residues. CDR3 protein: CATSGGGRDTQYF. For the CDR3, the DNA is TGTGCCACTTCGGGAGGTGGAAGAGATACGCAGTATTTT.

This clonotype has ten or more counts. This chain links TRBV28 with TRBJ2-7, with TRBD2 as a possible D gene (6 bases). CDR3 length: 11 amino acids. Germline lookup yields CDR1 MDHEN and CDR2 SYDVKM. V dropped 8 bases and J dropped 4 bases, with 9 bases sitting between them. CDR3 DNA: TGTGCCAGCCTACGGGGGTACGAGCAGTACTTC. The encoded protein is CASLRGYEQYF.

The chain recombines TRBV6-1 with TRBJ1-6; 7 nucleotides align to TRBD1. Germline trimming cut 10 bases from V and 2 bases from J; bases unmatched to any gene: 5. This CDR3 spans 14 amino acids. The germline gives CDR1 MNHNS, CDR2 SASEGT. The CDR3 DNA reads as TGTGCCACCCGGGACAGCCCCTATAATTCACCCCTCCACTTT. This gives the protein CATRDSPYNSPLHF.

V is TRBV12-3 or TRBV12-4 and J is TRBJ2-7; a possible D gene is TRBD1 (6 bases). V was cut by 6 bases and J by 1 base, with 19 bases left in between. The CDR3 runs to 16 residues. CDR3 sequence reads: CASSLRYRVPSYEQYF. CDR3 nucleotides: TGTGCCAGCAGCCTACGATACAGGGTCCCATCCTACGAGCAGTACTTC.

The gene calls are TRBV29-1 and TRBJ2-5; no definite D call. In germline, CDR1 is SQVTM, CDR2 ANQGSEA. V gave up 3 bases and J gave up 4 bases, with 9 bases separating them. This CDR3 region has 12 residues. The CDR3: CSVEKGRETQYF. Written as DNA, the CDR3 is TGCAGCGTTGAGAAGGGTAGAGAGACCCAGTACTTC.

In this sample, this clonotype turned up once. The V gene is TRBV6-2 or TRBV6-3, the J gene TRBJ1-2; D not certain. The V end was cut by 3 bases, the J end by 7 bases, with 15 bases between. This CDR3 region has 14 residues. Germline V gene lookup returns CDR1 MNHEY and CDR2 SVGEGT. CDR3 DNA: TGTGCCAGCAGTTATAGGGCTTCAAGTAGTGGCTACACCTTC. Protein product: CASSYRASSSGYTF.

The table lists this clonotype with many counts. The chain uses TRBV20-1 and TRBJ2-2; D gene uncertain. Germline values: CDR1 DFQATT, CDR2 SNEGSKA (reference sequence). The CDR3 totals 13 residues. V shed 1 base and J shed 6 bases, with 9 bases lying between them. CDR3 sequence reads: CSARVPGSGELFF. CDR3 bases: TGCAGTGCTAGAGTACCTGGGTCCGGGGAGCTGTTTTTT.

CDR3 DNA: TGTGCCAGCAGTGACGGACTAACAGATACGCAGTATTTT. Translation gives CASSDGLTDTQYF. The chain couples TRBV2 to TRBJ2-3, with D possibly TRBD2 on 6 matching bases. Trimming removed 3 bases at V and 3 bases at J, with 7 bases between. CDR1 and CDR2 (germline): SNHLY, FYNNEI. CDR3 length: 13 amino acids.

This clonotype occurred a few times. The chain couples TRBV4-3 to TRBJ1-2, with 8 positions matching TRBD1. Germline V gene data show CDR1 as LGHNA and CDR2 as YSLEER. With 3 bases clipped from V and 4 bases from J, the junction kept 4 bases outside the gene matches. The CDR3 is 14 amino acids. DNA for the CDR3: TGCGCCAGCAGCCAGACAGGGGACCGCTATGGCTACACCTTC. Translation gives CASSQTGDRYGYTF.

This clonotype was seen a few times. V and J are TRBV9 and TRBJ1-5; perhaps TRBD1 as D (6 bases). V was cut by 8 bases and J by 3 bases, with 12 bases left in between. The CDR3 length is 13 residues. Germline V gives CDR1 SGDLS, CDR2 YYNGEE. CDR3 nucleotides: TGTGCCAGTAACAGGGATCCCAATCAGCCCCAGCATTTT. Its protein product is CASNRDPNQPQHF. Supplemented by reference TRBV9 and TRBJ1-5, the full variable domain reads DSGVTQTPKHLITATGQRVTLRCSPRSGDLSVYWYQQSLDQGLQFLIQYYNGEERAKGNILERFSAQQFPDLHSELNLSSLELGDSALYFCASNRDPNQPQHFGDGTRLSIL.

This rearrangement joins TRBV20-1 to TRBJ2-5; tentative D call: TRBD1 (5 bases). Germline V CDR1 and CDR2: DFQATT, SNEGSKA (reference sequence). V dropped 5 bases and J dropped 4 bases, with 14 bases sitting between them. The CDR3 sequence is 13 residues long. The CDR3 reads CSAYPQGAETQYF. The CDR3 DNA sequence: TGCAGTGCTTATCCCCAGGGTGCAGAGACCCAGTACTTC.

The chain combines TRBV3-1 with TRBJ2-5; 9 bases match TRBD2. CDR3 length: 14 amino acids. Per the germline V gene, CDR1 is LGHDT and CDR2 is YNNKEL (reference sequence). V trimming: 6 bases; J trimming: 4 bases; junction bases outside the gene matches: 6. The CDR3 DNA follows: TGTGCCAGCAGACTAGCGGGCCCCTCAGAGACCCAGTACTTC. Its protein is CASRLAGPSETQYF.

This clonotype was observed a few times. The chain combines TRBV7-7 with TRBJ2-7, with unresolved D. V was shortened by 2 bases and J by 7 bases, with 12 bases between the two germline ends. Germline lookup yields CDR1 SSHAT and CDR2 FNYEAQ (reference sequence). The CDR3 is 13 amino acids. This chain's CDR3 is CASSLSGLGEQYF. The CDR3 coding sequence is TGTGCCAGCAGCTTAAGTGGGTTAGGGGAGCAGTACTTC.

This chain connects TRBV7-3 to TRBJ2-7, with D uncertain. CDR3 length: 13 residues. The V and J ends lost 2 bases and 5 bases respectively, with 10 bases between them. Germline V gene lookup returns CDR1 SGHTA and CDR2 FQGTGA. For the CDR3, the DNA is TGTGCCAGCAGCTTACGGCACCTTCACGAGCAGTACTTC. Protein: CASSLRHLHEQYF.

The chain carries TRBV11-1 and TRBJ2-1; tentatively, D is TRBD2 (6 bases). Germline CDR1 reads SGHAT; CDR2 reads FQDESV (reference sequence). V was shortened by 3 bases and J by 13 bases, with 13 bases between the two germline ends. This CDR3 is built from 12 residues. The CDR3: CASSFPRGRQFF. CDR3 sequence (DNA): TGTGCCAGCAGCTTCCCCCGGGGGAGACAGTTCTTC. Looking up the rest from reference TRBV11-1 and TRBJ2-1 gives the full variable domain: EAEVAQSPRYKITEKSQAVAFWCDPISGHATLYWYRQILGQGPELLVQFQDESVVDDSQLPKDRFSAERLKGVDSTLKIQPAELGDSAMYLCASSFPRGRQFFGPGTRLTVL.

This clonotype was found a few times. This chain uses TRBV5-4 with TRBJ2-1; D is undetermined. The CDR3 totals 13 residues. CDR1 SGHNT and CDR2 YYREEE come from the germline V gene (reference sequence). Trimming shortened V by 4 bases and J by 6 bases, and 11 bases separated the two germline ends. The CDR3 protein is CASSRADINEQFF. As DNA, the CDR3 is TGTGCCAGCAGCAGGGCCGATATCAATGAGCAGTTCTTC.

The chain joins TRBV3-1 to TRBJ1-5; D gene unclear. Germline V lookup: CDR1 LGHDT, CDR2 YNNKEL (reference sequence). The CDR3 loop spans 13 amino acids. The V end was cut by 6 bases, the J end by 4 bases, with 10 bases between. The CDR3 nucleotides read TGTGCCAGCAGTTCAGTGAGGAATCAGCCCCAGCATTTT. Translation gives CASSSVRNQPQHF. Complete variable domain (other parts from reference TRBV3-1 and TRBJ1-5): DTAVSQTPKYLVTQMGNDKSIKCEQNLGHDTMYWYKQDSKKFLKIMFSYNNKELIINETVPNRFSPKSPDKAHLNLHINSLELGDSAVYFCASSSVRNQPQHFGDGTRLSIL.

The chain is built from TRBV2 and TRBJ2-1; unclear D gene. This CDR3 has 11 amino acids. V lost 0 bases and J lost 12, with 6 bases in between. The V gene's germline CDR1 is SNHLY and CDR2 FYNNEI. The CDR3 spells CASSEADVQFF. CDR3 bases: TGTGCCAGCAGTGAAGCGGATGTGCAGTTCTTC.

This clonotype was found many times. The rearrangement links TRBV20-1 to TRBJ2-5; D perhaps matches TRBD2 (5 bases). Deletions cut 5 bases from V and 0 bases from J, with 19 bases between. The CDR3 is 16 amino acids. Germline V gene sequence: CDR1 DFQATT, CDR2 SNEGSKA (reference sequence). Here the CDR3 reads CSAPRAGARYQETQYF. The CDR3 region has the DNA TGCAGTGCTCCTAGGGCGGGCGCCAGGTACCAAGAGACCCAGTACTTC.

This clonotype was observed many times. This sequence joins TRBV20-1 and TRBJ2-1; D uncertain. V was trimmed by 0 bases and J by 8 bases, leaving 11 bases between them. The CDR3 is 13 amino acids. Looked up from germline, CDR1 is DFQATT and CDR2 is SNEGSKA (reference sequence). CDR3 nucleotides: TGCAGTGCTAGAGATTTAAGCTGGTATGAGCAGTTCTTC. It codes for CSARDLSWYEQFF.

This chain joins TRBV7-2 and TRBJ2-5, with a weak D call TRBD2 (5 bases). The CDR3 extends over 15 amino acids. Germline loops: CDR1 SGHTA, CDR2 FQGNSA. The V end lost 3 bases, the J end lost 4 bases, and 15 bases lay between the germline ends. CDR3 protein: CASSLVIGEPETQYF. In DNA, the CDR3 is TGTGCCAGCAGCTTGGTAATTGGGGAGCCAGAGACCCAGTACTTC.

This chain connects TRBV15 to TRBJ2-5; the D is unclear. The germline gives CDR1 LNHNV, CDR2 YYDKDF (reference sequence). Trimming removed 0 bases from V and 5 bases from J, with 10 bases in between. The CDR3 has 14 amino acids. The CDR3 region is CATSRELLGETQYF. CDR3 sequence (DNA): TGTGCCACCAGCAGAGAGTTACTTGGGGAGACCCAGTACTTC.

This rearrangement joins TRBV25-1 to TRBJ1-1; 7 positions match TRBD1. The CDR3 extends over 14 amino acids. CDR1 and CDR2 from the germline V gene are MGHDK and SYGVNS. V lost 6 bases to trimming and J lost 2 bases; unmatched junction nucleotides: 6. The CDR3 protein is CASRETGANTEAFF. CDR3 sequence (DNA): TGTGCCAGCAGGGAAACAGGGGCCAACACTGAAGCTTTCTTT. The whole variable domain, remainder taken from reference TRBV25-1 and TRBJ1-1, is EADIYQTPRYLVIGTGKKITLECSQTMGHDKMYWYQQDPGMELHLIHYSYGVNSTEKGDLSSESTVSRIRTEHFPLTLESARPSHTSQYLCASRETGANTEAFFGQGTRLTVV.

V is TRBV5-1 and J is TRBJ2-3; TRBD2 aligns across 13 bases. Trimming at V came to 2 bases and at J to 2 bases, leaving 5 bases not matched to a gene. The CDR3 sequence is 17 residues long. Per the germline V gene, CDR1 is SGHRS and CDR2 is YFSETQ. In DNA, the CDR3 is TGCGCCAGCAGCTTACGGACTAGCGGGAGACCCACAGATACGCAGTATTTT. This gives the protein CASSLRTSGRPTDTQYF.

In its sample, this clonotype was seen a few times. V and J are TRBV20-1 and TRBJ2-7, with unresolved D. The ends were cut back, 3 bases at V and 5 bases at J, with 8 bases in the middle. CDR1 and CDR2 (germline): DFQATT, SNEGSKA (reference sequence). The CDR3 has 11 amino acids. DNA for the CDR3: TGCAGTGCTAGTCCGAGGAACGAGCAGTACTTC. It specifies CSASPRNEQYF.

The chain combines TRBV6-2 or TRBV6-3 with TRBJ2-5; TRBD2 aligns across 11 bases. Germline V gene data show CDR1 as MNHEY and CDR2 as SVGEGT. This CDR3 comprises 14 residues. V lost 6 bases to trimming and J lost 4 bases; unmatched junction nucleotides: 4. The CDR3 nucleotides are TGTGCCAGCAGCCTTCTAGCGGGAGGAGAGACCCAGTACTTC. It codes for CASSLLAGGETQYF.

This chain joins TRBV20-1 and TRBJ2-3; TRBD2 might be the D (6 bases). Germline V gives CDR1 DFQATT, CDR2 SNEGSKA (reference sequence). Trimming left V 0 bases short and J 1 base short, with 17 bases between. There are 17 residues in the CDR3. CDR3 DNA sequence: TGCAGTGCTAGAGACCTGGGACTCTCCATACGCACAGATACGCAGTATTTT. Its protein is CSARDLGLSIRTDTQYF.

The chain employs TRBV6-1 and TRBJ1-5, with 8 bases aligning to TRBD1. J was trimmed by 4 bases and V by 8 bases; bases with no gene match: 7. CDR1 is MNHNS and CDR2 is SASEGT in the germline V gene. The CDR3 runs 14 residues. The CDR3 reads CASSGQEINQPQHF. CDR3 in DNA: TGTGCCAGCTCGGGACAGGAAATTAATCAGCCCCAGCATTTT.

The chain combines TRBV3-1 with TRBJ1-1; unclear D gene. The V end was cut by 1 base, the J end by 7 bases, with 10 bases between. The germline CDR1 and CDR2 sequences are LGHDT and YNNKEL (reference sequence). This CDR3 contains 13 residues. The CDR3 DNA follows: TGTGCCAGCAGCCAAGGACTAGTCAGTGAAGCTTTCTTT. Amino acid sequence: CASSQGLVSEAFF.

This clonotype was seen more than once but under ten times. The CDR3 protein is CASSPGLHGQPQHF. In DNA form, the CDR3 reads TGTGCCAGCAGTCCGGGACTCCACGGCCAGCCCCAGCATTTT. This rearrangement joins TRBV6-1 to TRBJ1-5; D possibly corresponds to TRBD1 (5 bases). Germline CDR1 is MNHNS and CDR2 is SASEGT. The CDR3 is 14 residues long. V gave up 5 bases and J gave up 7 bases, with 15 bases separating them.

The chain is built from TRBV20-1 and TRBJ2-3; D gene uncertain. Trimming took 3 bases from V and 10 from J, leaving 8 bases between them. Per germline, CDR1 DFQATT and CDR2 SNEGSKA (reference sequence). The CDR3 is 10 residues long. This CDR3 is CSASKVAQYF. CDR3 sequence (DNA): TGCAGTGCTAGTAAGGTAGCGCAGTATTTT.

This clonotype was seen repeatedly, ten times or more. The chain links TRBV6-5 to TRBJ2-2; D is unclear. The CDR3 contains 12 residues. V was cut by 8 bases and J by 1 base, with 5 bases left in between. CDR1 and CDR2 from the germline V gene are MNHEY and SVGAGI. CDR3 nucleotides: TGTGCCAGCGGCAGGAACACCGGGGAGCTGTTTTTT. This encodes CASGRNTGELFF.